Here is one T cell receptor (beta chain) with its context. Authors' processing steps: Cell counts per sample came from amplifying reference gene primers. Data came from immunoSEQ multiplex PCR; TCRdb stores just in-frame clones and leaves some out. That table gives V, J and clone size, and the DNA gave D and trimming. The sample shows about 190,000 clones, approximately 79% of them seen only once. The junction had 7 bases not matched to a gene; V was cut back by 5 bases and J by 0 bases. This CDR3 has 16 residues. Germline V gene lookup returns CDR1 SGHVS and CDR2 FQNEAQ. This sample was taken from a study of blood T cell repertoires in COVID-19. Study-level information: Nucleic acid was either cDNA or gDNA, and it came from T cells, B-cell-depleted T cells, or PBMCs.

The sequencing input was peripheral blood. The source of this sequence is a woman aged 45-65 years with acute or convalescent COVID-19. The rearrangement links TRBV7-8 to TRBJ2-7, with 10 positions matching TRBD2. CDR3 amino acids: CASSLWTSGYSYEQYF. In DNA form, the CDR3 reads TGTGCCAGCAGCCTCTGGACTAGCGGATACTCCTACGAGCAGTACTTC. Based on the CDR3 plus reference TRBV7-8 and TRBJ2-7, the full variable domain is GAGVSQSPRYKVAKRGQDVALRCDPISGHVSLFWYQQALGQGPEFLTYFQNEAQLDKSGLPSDRFFAERPEGSVSTLKIQRTQQEDSAVYLCASSLWTSGYSYEQYFGPGTRLTVT.